This TCR beta chain is drawn from a study of human T cells and chemical hapten exposure. The wider study: A 2 cm by 2 cm inner upper arm patch received 2% DPC for sensitization.

Specified time point: pre-sensitization, week 0. Treatment described: therapeutic diphenylcyclopropenone sensitization with weekly scalp DPC. The library tagged individual cDNA molecules with unique molecular identifiers. TCRdb re-called the RACE reads with MiXCR, one entry per CDR3 protein. The sample lists 35,000 to 50,000 distinct CDR3 sequences; roughly 12% were seen once. Study results and limitations: Positively correlated with patch test score were the counts of PT1 expanded TCRs. Compared with pre-sensitization or healthy control sets, expanded TCRs clustered more.

With 4 bases removed from V and 3 bases from J, the gap between germline ends came to 14 bases. The CDR3 is 15 residues long. By sample fraction, this clonotype is medium-sized (0.01 to 0.1%). The antigen remains undetermined. This receptor was taken from a woman in her twenties or thirties with alopecia areata. Some clones in this sample may be carry-over from other donors' samples. This specimen consisted of whole blood, obtained in connection with sensitization to the hapten diphenylcyclopropenone (DPC). The V gene is TRBV12-3 or TRBV12-4, the J gene TRBJ2-3, with D possibly TRBD2 on 6 matching bases. The CDR3 spells CASSSLGGGTDTQYF. The CDR3 nucleotides read TGTGCCAGCAGTTCCCTGGGTGGGGGGACAGATACGCAGTATTTT.